Each of the 14 T cell receptor beta chains below was sequenced from the same sample in a study of T cell changes during pregnancy in multiple sclerosis. This table comes from immunoSEQ multiplex PCR, and its TCRdb copy is limited to in-frame clones, with some not included. The profile shows about 64,000 clones, 96% of them singletons. Here the sequenced sample was CD8+ T cells from peripheral blood mononuclear cells, taken after pregnancy. These TCRs come from a female donor with multiple sclerosis, enrolled in a pregnancy study.

The rearrangement joins TRBV11-2 to TRBJ1-2; the D gene is possibly TRBD1 (5 bases). Trimming took 1 base from V and 5 from J, leaving 14 bases between them. The CDR3 length is 15 residues. CDR1 SGHAT and CDR2 FQNNGV come from the germline V gene. CDR3: CASSLAALTAYGYTF. In DNA, the CDR3 is TGTGCCAGCAGCTTAGCGGCGTTGACAGCTTATGGCTACACCTTC.

This clone occurred once. The genes are TRBV20-1 and TRBJ2-5; 8 nucleotides agree with TRBD1. Germline V gene lookup returns CDR1 DFQATT and CDR2 SNEGSKA (reference sequence). This CDR3 spans 10 amino acids. J gave up 8 bases and V 6 bases, and 2 bases lay outside the gene matches. The CDR3 nucleotides are TGCAGTGCGACAGGGGAAACCCAGTACTTC. Its protein product is CSATGETQYF.

The chain couples TRBV5-1 to TRBJ2-3; 8 positions match TRBD2. After removal of 4 bases from V and 4 bases from J, the junction contained 5 bases not matched to a gene. CDR1 SGHRS and CDR2 YFSETQ come from the germline V gene. The CDR3 sequence is 14 residues long. In DNA form, the CDR3 reads TGCGCCAGCAGCCGGGGACTAGTAGCAGATACGCAGTATTTT. This translates into CASSRGLVADTQYF.

The chain combines TRBV27 with TRBJ1-4; the D is unclear. Germline V gene data show CDR1 as MNHEY and CDR2 as SMNVEV (reference sequence). The CDR3 spans 13 residues. Trimming stripped 8 bases from V and 8 bases from J, with 15 bases between. CDR3 amino acids: CASSPPGEEKLFF. CDR3 bases: TGTGCCAGCTCCCCCCCCGGGGAAGAAAAACTGTTTTTT.

The chain joins TRBV7-9 to TRBJ1-2; 9 bases align to TRBD1. The V gene's germline CDR1 is SEHNR and CDR2 FQNEAQ (reference sequence). This CDR3 has 14 residues. With 4 bases clipped from V and 6 bases from J, the junction kept 6 bases outside the gene matches. The CDR3 region has the DNA TGTGCCAGCAGCTCACAGGGGGCGCGAGATGGCTACACCTTC. It encodes CASSSQGARDGYTF.

This clone was picked up a small number of times. The V and J genes are TRBV4-1 and TRBJ2-7, with a possible D match to TRBD1 (5 bases). The germline V gene has CDR1 MGHRA and CDR2 YSYEKL. With 2 bases removed from V and 7 bases from J, the gap between germline ends came to 9 bases. This CDR3 spans 12 amino acids. CDR3 DNA sequence: TGCGCCAGCAGCCAAACTACAGGAGAGCAGTACTTC. Its translation: CASSQTTGEQYF.

The V call is TRBV28, the J call TRBJ2-1; a weak D match, TRBD1 (6 bases). The CDR3 sequence is 12 residues long. The germline V and J ends were trimmed by 7 bases and 8 bases, with 12 bases remaining between them. Germline V gives CDR1 MDHEN, CDR2 SYDVKM. CDR3 sequence reads: CASNPQGYEQFF. The CDR3 DNA reads as TGTGCCAGCAACCCCCAGGGGTATGAGCAGTTCTTC.

The CDR3: CASSVEVGDTYEQYF. CDR3 nucleotide sequence: TGTGCCAGCAGCGTAGAGGTAGGGGATACCTACGAGCAGTACTTC. This chain joins TRBV9 and TRBJ2-7; D possibly corresponds to TRBD1 (5 bases). The CDR3 length is 15 residues. V was shortened by 0 bases and J by 2 bases, with 12 bases between the two germline ends. Germline V gives CDR1 SGDLS, CDR2 YYNGEE.

The chain recombines TRBV28 with TRBJ2-5; TRBD2 might be the D (5 bases). Germline V gene sequence: CDR1 MDHEN, CDR2 SYDVKM. The CDR3 consists of 15 residues. Trimming pared 4 bases from V and 2 bases from J, leaving 14 bases between. This CDR3 is CASSSHPGSQETQYF. CDR3 sequence (DNA): TGTGCCAGCAGTTCGCACCCGGGATCACAAGAGACCCAGTACTTC.

This chain connects TRBV4-3 to TRBJ2-3; TRBD1 matches at 7 bases. J was trimmed by 4 bases and V by 0 bases; bases with no gene match: 4. CDR3 length equals 15 residues. CDR1 LGHNA and CDR2 YSLEER come from the germline V gene. CDR3 in amino acids: CASSQERQGADTQYF. DNA of the CDR3: TGCGCCAGCAGCCAAGAACGACAGGGCGCAGATACGCAGTATTTT.

This chain joins TRBV21-1 and TRBJ2-3; the DNA was not used to check the table's D call, TRBD2. TRBV21-1 is a pseudogene. The CDR3 spans 19 residues. The CDR3 DNA reads as TGTGCCAGCAGCAAATTAGGGACTAGCGGGATTGCTAGCACAGATACGCAGTATTTT. It translates to CASSKLGTSGIASTDTQYF.

V is TRBV27 and J is TRBJ2-4; TRBD1 aligns across 8 bases. Germline CDR1 reads MNHEY; CDR2 reads SMNVEV (reference sequence). V shed 5 bases, J shed 6 bases, and the junction held 6 bases outside the gene matches. This CDR3 has 14 amino acids. CDR3 sequence: CASSLRGLGNIQYF. CDR3 sequence (DNA): TGTGCCAGCAGTCTCAGGGGGCTTGGAAACATTCAGTACTTC.

This rearrangement joins TRBV21-1 to TRBJ2-7; the D call TRBD2 from the table was never checked on the DNA. TRBV21-1 is classified as a pseudogene. This CDR3 is built from 13 residues. The CDR3 nucleotides read TGTGCCACGTCCGGGGACTTACCCTACGAGCAGTACTTC. It specifies CATSGDLPYEQYF.

The gene calls are TRBV9 and TRBJ2-7; D gene uncertain. Deletions cut 0 bases from V and 4 bases from J, with 8 bases between. CDR1 and CDR2 (germline): SGDLS, YYNGEE. The CDR3 is made up of 13 amino acids. The DNA of the CDR3 is TGTGCCAGCAGCGTAGCAGCAGGTTACGAGCAGTACTTC. This sequence encodes CASSVAAGYEQYF.